This record concerns one T cell receptor beta chain sequence. TCRdb's table, derived via immunoSEQ multiplex PCR, lists solely in-frame clones and lacks some. The data show 120,000 or so clones, 80% to 95% seen once. These data are taken from a study of T cell responses to AZD1222 COVID-19 vaccine. This CDR3 has 14 amino acids. Looked up from germline, CDR1 is SNHLY and CDR2 is FYNNEI. Trimming removed 7 bases at V and 4 bases at J, with 16 bases between. This chain links TRBV2 with TRBJ1-1; D possibly corresponds to TRBD1 (6 bases). Sample: peripheral blood, taken on day 0 of AZD1222 vaccination. The clonotype originates from an adult in good health. CDR3 residues: CASTLNRGGTEAFF. The CDR3 nucleotides read TGTGCCAGCACGCTAAATAGGGGGGGCACTGAAGCTTTCTTT.